This TCR beta chain was profiled in a study of cytotoxic CD8 clonotypes in ibrutinib-treated CLL. Study at large: It was after a median 12 months of treatment, range 6 to 36, that response samples were taken.

With regard to this clone: Antigen specificity is unknown.

The method was immunoSEQ multiplex PCR; TCRdb's version includes in-frame clones alone and lacks a portion of them. The table records about 29,000 clones, 76% of them present only once. Study-level results: Sampling times (in sustained-remission versus progressing patients) were not the same. Clonality went higher at ibrutinib response and then dropped back toward baseline at progression. Contraction or stability on treatment characterized the public clonotypes, which were uncommon.

From germline, CDR1 is SGHRS and CDR2 YFSETQ. The CDR3 is 17 amino acids. V was pared by 1 base and J by 1 base, with 8 bases of the junction left unmatched. This sequence was found in a human donor with chronic lymphocytic leukemia. The chain employs TRBV5-1 and TRBJ1-2; 9 bases align to TRBD1. The sequencing here drew on PBMCs, taken after 36 months of ibrutinib treatment. The CDR3 sequence: CASSLNGGTGLNYGYTF. CDR3 nucleotide sequence: TGCGCCAGCAGCTTGAACGGCGGGACAGGGCTTAACTATGGCTACACCTTC. Looking up the rest from reference TRBV5-1 and TRBJ1-2 gives the full variable domain: KAGVTQTPRYLIKTRGQQVTLSCSPISGHRSVSWYQQTPGQGLQFLFEYFSETQRNKGNFPGRFSGRQFSNSRSEMNVSTLELGDSALYLCASSLNGGTGLNYGYTFGSGTRLTVV.